The 8 T cell receptor beta chains reported below all come from one sample, sequenced in a study of blood T cell repertoires in COVID-19 (dated by TCRdb to about 2020). Library method: the immunoSEQ multiplex PCR assay. The clones in this table, taken by TCRdb from immuneACCESS, are in-frame only. Not every clone is retained; where verified, under half of the shortfall comes from an unresolved V gene, and the cause of the rest is unknown. The sample table lists over 55,000 clones, roughly four fifths of them with a count of one. Jointly, the top ten make up approximately 39% of the sample. Sequencing was done on a sample of peripheral blood. The source of these receptors is a human donor in a cohort sampled during active COVID-19.

This sequence joins TRBV30 and TRBJ2-5; 11 bases agree with TRBD2. This CDR3 has 16 amino acids. V lost 0 bases and J lost 5; bases outside the gene matches: 8. The germline V gene encodes CDR1 GTSNPN and CDR2 SVGIG (reference sequence). CDR3 bases: TGTGCCTGGAGTGTAGCTAGCGGGGGGCTCGAGGAGACCCAGTACTTC. This translates into CAWSVASGGLEETQYF.

CDR3 in amino acids: CASSGREQGPAQPQHF. CDR3 sequence (DNA): TGTGCCAGCAGTGGAAGAGAACAGGGTCCAGCTCAGCCCCAGCATTTT. The chain carries TRBV6-1 and TRBJ1-5; D perhaps matches TRBD1 (6 bases). The V end was cut by 4 bases, the J end by 6 bases, with 19 bases between. The CDR3 covers 16 residues. CDR1 is MNHNS, CDR2 SASEGT, per germline.

The chain links TRBV10-2 to TRBJ2-7; maybe TRBD2 (5 bases). V lost 6 bases to trimming and J lost 2 bases, with 11 bases between them. The CDR3 totals 13 residues. Germline V CDR1 and CDR2: WSHSY, SAAADI. CDR3 DNA: TGCGCCAGCAGACGAACGGGGACCTACGAGCAGTACTTC. It yields the protein CASRRTGTYEQYF.

The rearrangement uses TRBV30 and TRBJ1-5, with 7 bases aligning to TRBD1. The germline CDR1 and CDR2 sequences are GTSNPN and SVGIG (reference sequence). The CDR3 has 15 amino acids. With 1 base clipped from V and 0 bases from J, the junction kept 3 bases outside the gene matches. The CDR3 protein is CAWSEGQTSNQPQHF. The CDR3 DNA reads as TGTGCCTGGAGTGAGGGACAGACTAGCAATCAGCCCCAGCATTTT.

V gene TRBV28 combines with J gene TRBJ2-7; D is possibly TRBD1 (5 bases). Germline CDR1 reads MDHEN; CDR2 reads SYDVKM. The CDR3 runs 15 residues. V shed 8 bases and J shed 3 bases, with 20 bases lying between them. CDR3 sequence reads: CASPPPKAGNYEQYF. CDR3 DNA sequence: TGTGCCAGCCCCCCACCTAAGGCAGGGAACTACGAGCAGTACTTC.

This clone was detected only a few times. The chain links TRBV4-3 to TRBJ2-3; 12 bases are a match to TRBD2. Germline CDR1 reads LGHNA; CDR2 reads YSLEER. Germline trimming cut 0 bases from V and 7 bases from J; bases unmatched to any gene: 14. This CDR3 spans 19 amino acids. Here the CDR3 reads CASSQDLLAGGPKGYTQYF. In nucleotides, the CDR3 is TGCGCCAGCAGCCAAGATCTTCTAGCGGGGGGGCCAAAGGGTTATACGCAGTATTTT.

This chain uses TRBV20-1 with TRBJ2-5; D perhaps matches TRBD1 (7 bases). This CDR3 comprises 11 residues. Looked up from germline, CDR1 is DFQATT and CDR2 is SNEGSKA (reference sequence). CDR3 in amino acids: CSRAGGETQYF. In DNA, the CDR3 is TGCAGCCGGGCAGGGGGGGAGACCCAGTACTTC.

The chain joins TRBV19 to TRBJ2-2; possibly TRBD2 for D (5 bases). Germline CDR1 LNHDA, CDR2 SQIVND (reference sequence). The CDR3 has 17 residues. Deletions cut 5 bases from V and 1 base from J, with 17 bases between. CDR3 bases: TGTGCCAGTAGTGTACAGTTCGGGGTTATGAACACCGGGGAGCTGTTTTTT. Encoded protein: CASSVQFGVMNTGELFF.